These T cell receptor beta chains were read from a single sample in a study of blood T cell repertoires in COVID-19. Sequencing was performed with immunoSEQ multiplex PCR; in TCRdb, only in-frame clones are kept and a portion is missing. The sample has roughly 36,000 clones, 65% to 90% seen once; the top ten hold more than 6.5%. The specimen sequenced was peripheral blood. All receptors come from a man between 60 and 75 years old with active COVID-19. The CDR3 runs from the conserved cysteine through the conserved F or W. Each record gives: V gene, J gene, CDR3 length, CDR3 protein.

>TRBV4-2|TRBJ1-2|14
CASSQGTGGYGYTF
>TRBV9|TRBJ2-1|15
CASSVSGTSYNEQFF
>TRBV11-2|TRBJ2-7|13
CASSFEQGYEQYF
>TRBV7-2|TRBJ2-3|19
CASSSIHKGLAANTDTQYF
>TRBV7-3|TRBJ2-1|13
CASSLGAGGEQFF
>TRBV9|TRBJ2-1|13
CASSRGIYNEQFF
>TRBV5-8|TRBJ2-3|15
CASSDGTGLTDTQYF
>TRBV6-5|TRBJ2-5|12
CASRQGMETQYF
>TRBV28|TRBJ1-1|15
CASSFYHRVNTEAFF
>TRBV6-2/TRBV6-3|TRBJ2-5|14
CASSYSQGFETQYF
>TRBV5-4|TRBJ2-5|16
CASSSFQTLGGETQYF
>TRBV5-1|TRBJ2-3|15
CASSDQRESTDTQYF
>TRBV12-5|TRBJ1-1|14
CASGPGQGSSEAFF
>TRBV15|TRBJ2-3|12
CAWGDGTDTQYF
>TRBV19|TRBJ2-3|14
CASQLAGGTDTQYF
>TRBV7-7|TRBJ2-2|15
CASSPYLTSTGELFF
>TRBV25-1|TRBJ1-3|14
CASSEGGIGNTIYF
>TRBV7-9|TRBJ2-7|15
CASSLVASGSYEQYF
>TRBV28|TRBJ2-4|17
CASSFWGELASKNIQYF
>TRBV2|TRBJ2-3|16
CASSVISGGDTDTQYF
>TRBV7-8|TRBJ2-3|15
CASSPWERGTDTQYF
>TRBV7-3|TRBJ2-3|14
CASSKQGTKDTQYF
>TRBV27|TRBJ2-3|17
CASSLNEPASPTDTQYF
>TRBV7-9|TRBJ2-6|13
CASSAQGTNVLTF
>TRBV20-1|TRBJ2-7|18
CSASIPGLAGGRVYEQYF
>TRBV4-2|TRBJ2-7|14
CASSQGPDSYEQYF
>TRBV5-1|TRBJ2-7|15
CASSLLSGSSYEQYF
>TRBV2|TRBJ1-1|13
CASSRQGAAEAFF
>TRBV20-1|TRBJ2-2|13
CSASQQGSGELFF
>TRBV7-2|TRBJ1-4|16
CASSQGQGVANEKLFF